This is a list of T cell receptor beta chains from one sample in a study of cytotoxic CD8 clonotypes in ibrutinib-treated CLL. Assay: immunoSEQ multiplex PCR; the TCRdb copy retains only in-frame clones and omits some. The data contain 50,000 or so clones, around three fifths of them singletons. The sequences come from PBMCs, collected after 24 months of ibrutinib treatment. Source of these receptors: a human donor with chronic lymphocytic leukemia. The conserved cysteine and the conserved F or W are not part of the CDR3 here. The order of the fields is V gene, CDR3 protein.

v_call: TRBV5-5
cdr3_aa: ASSPTSGAKEIQY

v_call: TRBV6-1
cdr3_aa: ASSVLAPGELF

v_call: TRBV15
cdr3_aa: ATSSGGGGNTIY

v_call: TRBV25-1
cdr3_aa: ASSDTGTGDTEAF

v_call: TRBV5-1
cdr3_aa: ASNDQGASEQY

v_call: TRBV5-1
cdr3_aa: ASRPRQDLNTEAF

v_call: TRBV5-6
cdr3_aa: ASSLVAASIYNEQF

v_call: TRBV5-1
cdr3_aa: ASSLAQGSGGYNEQF

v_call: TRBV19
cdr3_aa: ASSPTSSSYGEQF

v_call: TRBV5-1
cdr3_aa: ASSFTGTGYADTQY

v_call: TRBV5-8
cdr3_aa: ASSPGDSGGQWITDTQY

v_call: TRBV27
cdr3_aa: ASRPDGTGFNEQY

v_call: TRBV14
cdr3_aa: ASSQDLGVDTGELF

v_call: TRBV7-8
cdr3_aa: ASSLVRTGSNTEAF

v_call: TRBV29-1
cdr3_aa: SVEPRRGRENTEAF

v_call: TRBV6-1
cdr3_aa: ASSVKPATNEKLF

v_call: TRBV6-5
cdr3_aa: ASRRGGASYNEQF

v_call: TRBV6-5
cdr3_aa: AISEPGQGDYT

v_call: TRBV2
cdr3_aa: ASSEALRGQGRKYNEQF

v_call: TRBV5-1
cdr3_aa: ASSFSGLGNVEQY

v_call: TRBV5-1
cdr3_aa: ASSPDRGQSEQY

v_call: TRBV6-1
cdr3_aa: ASTRSGTSYNEQF

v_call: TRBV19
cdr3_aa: ASTTTGGGGYT

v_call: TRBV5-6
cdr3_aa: ASSFGHSANTGELF

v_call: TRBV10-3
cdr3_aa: AISKTGGSYEQY

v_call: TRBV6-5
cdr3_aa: ASSYSGVNEQF

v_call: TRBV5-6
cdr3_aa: ASSLWQGHYGYT

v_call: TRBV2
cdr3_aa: ASSPRWDQPQH

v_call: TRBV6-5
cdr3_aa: ASSPRTGGELF

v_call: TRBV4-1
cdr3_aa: ASSQADLGFATGELF

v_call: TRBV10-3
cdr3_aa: AISAWTGHRSMGNSPLH

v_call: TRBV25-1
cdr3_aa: ASSEFSQGAFGYT

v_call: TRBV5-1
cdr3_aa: ASSLAQGAGGKIGNTIY

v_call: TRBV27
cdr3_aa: ASSSSTGIWYGYT

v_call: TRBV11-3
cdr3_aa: ASSFRGGNNEQF

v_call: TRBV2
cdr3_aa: ASQTGQDTQY

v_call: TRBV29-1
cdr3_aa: SVEEFETGGFYGYT

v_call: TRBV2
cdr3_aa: ASSEQGHQETQY

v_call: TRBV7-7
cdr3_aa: ASSLVGAETQY

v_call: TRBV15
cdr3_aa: ATSRVQYGQGDYGYT

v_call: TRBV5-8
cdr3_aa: ASSLGAVGYT

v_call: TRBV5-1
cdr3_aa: ASSLAGVGTDTQY

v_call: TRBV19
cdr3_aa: ASSSPESSYNEQF

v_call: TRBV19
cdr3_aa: ATSDRGKFSGNQPQH

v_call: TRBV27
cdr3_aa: ASSPTGWATEAF

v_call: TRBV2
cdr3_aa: ASGRGDEQF

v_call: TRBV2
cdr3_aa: ASEGVPSTDTQY

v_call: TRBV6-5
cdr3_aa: ASSYLSGATDTQY

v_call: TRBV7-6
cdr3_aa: ASSLGPRVEAF

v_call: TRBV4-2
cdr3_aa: ASSQGRVADQETQY

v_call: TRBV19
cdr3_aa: ASRTTGANYGYT

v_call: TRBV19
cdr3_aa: ACRKGGGENGHEQF

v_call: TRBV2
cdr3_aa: AITLLGQGPANYGYT

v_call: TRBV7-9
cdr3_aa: ASSLRQEFMSQY

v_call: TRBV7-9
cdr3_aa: ASSLGLVSYEQY

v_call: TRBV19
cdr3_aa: ASSIAGGRTDTQY

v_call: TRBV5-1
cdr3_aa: ASSLAGGPDNEQF

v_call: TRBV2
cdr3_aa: ASSVGQGYPDEQY